This TCR beta chain was found in a study of response to subunit inactivated influenza vaccine. Notes on the study in general: Few additional T cells are recruited per seasonal influenza vaccination, authors suggested.

This CDR3 has 15 residues. The V gene end was trimmed by 4 bases and the J gene end by 3 bases; junction bases not matched to a gene: 5. In germline, CDR1 is MGHRA, CDR2 YSYEKL. Note on this clonotype: The antigen remains undetermined.

TCRdb re-derived calls from the RT-PCR reads in MiXCR, one entry per CDR3 protein. The sample lists 600,000 to 700,000 distinct CDR3 sequences, 14% occurring once. The sample in question was PBMCs from blood, obtained less than 15 days before vaccination. The gene calls are TRBV4-1 and TRBJ1-1, with TRBD1 matching over 10 bases. The TCR sequence derives from a man aged 45-60 years who received an inactivated influenza vaccine. This chain's CDR3 is CASSLGTGEDTEAFF. CDR3 nucleotides: TGCGCCAGCAGCCTAGGGACAGGGGAGGACACTGAAGCTTTCTTT.